Listed below are T cell receptor beta chains from one sample, sequenced in a study of blood T cell repertoires in COVID-19. Sequencing was performed with immunoSEQ multiplex PCR; in TCRdb, only in-frame clones are kept and a portion is missing. Of 100,000 to 150,000 clones in the sample, 75% to 85% were seen once. Source material: peripheral blood. Receptors originate from a man aged 40-49 years with active or convalescent COVID-19. CDR3s include the opening cysteine and the closing phenylalanine or tryptophan. Each record gives: CDR3 protein, CDR3 DNA, D gene, clone size, J gene, CDR3 length, V gene. D genes are given only for firm matches. The listing skips clone size in some rows; elsewhere it reads once, few, many or a size class.

cdr3_aa: CASGEGTANEKLFF
cdr3_nt: TGTGCCTCGGGGGAGGGAACGGCTAATGAAAAACTGTTTTTT
d_call: NA
clone_size: NA
j_call: TRBJ1-4
cdr3_length: 14
v_call: TRBV6-5

cdr3_aa: CASSPWTGVNTEAFF
cdr3_nt: TGTGCCAGCAGTCCATGGACAGGCGTGAACACTGAAGCTTTCTTT
d_call: TRBD1
clone_size: NA
j_call: TRBJ1-1
cdr3_length: 15
v_call: TRBV2

cdr3_aa: CASSQDGAGTHNEQFF
cdr3_nt: TGCGCCAGCAGCCAAGATGGGGCGGGAACCCACAATGAGCAGTTCTTC
d_call: NA
clone_size: NA
j_call: TRBJ2-1
cdr3_length: 16
v_call: TRBV4-3

cdr3_aa: CASSLEEGTQYF
cdr3_nt: TGTGCCAGCAGTTTAGAGGAAGGTACGCAGTATTTT
d_call: NA
clone_size: NA
j_call: TRBJ2-3
cdr3_length: 12
v_call: TRBV27

cdr3_aa: CASSFGGELGYTF
cdr3_nt: TGTGCCAGCAGTTTCGGGGGGGAGTTAGGCTACACCTTC
d_call: NA
clone_size: NA
j_call: TRBJ1-2
cdr3_length: 13
v_call: TRBV28

cdr3_aa: CASSLVHRTDTQYF
cdr3_nt: TGTGCCAGCAGCTTAGTTCACAGGACAGATACGCAGTATTTT
d_call: NA
clone_size: once
j_call: TRBJ2-3
cdr3_length: 14
v_call: TRBV7-8

cdr3_aa: CASRDGTAIYGYTF
cdr3_nt: TGTGCCAGCAGAGATGGAACAGCCATCTATGGCTACACCTTC
d_call: NA
clone_size: NA
j_call: TRBJ1-2
cdr3_length: 14
v_call: TRBV13

cdr3_aa: CSVGLTGRINEQFF
cdr3_nt: TGCAGCGTGGGCCTGACAGGGAGGATCAATGAGCAGTTCTTC
d_call: NA
clone_size: NA
j_call: TRBJ2-1
cdr3_length: 14
v_call: TRBV29-1

cdr3_aa: CASSFSANTEAFF
cdr3_nt: TGTGCCAGCAGTTTCAGTGCGAACACTGAAGCTTTCTTT
d_call: NA
clone_size: NA
j_call: TRBJ1-1
cdr3_length: 13
v_call: TRBV27

cdr3_aa: CASSKVGGGEQFF
cdr3_nt: TGTGCCAGTAGTAAGGTGGGAGGGGGGGAGCAGTTCTTC
d_call: NA
clone_size: NA
j_call: TRBJ2-1
cdr3_length: 13
v_call: TRBV19

cdr3_aa: CASSSGQGYEKLFF
cdr3_nt: TGCGCCAGCAGCTCTGGCCAGGGGTATGAAAAACTGTTTTTT
d_call: NA
clone_size: NA
j_call: TRBJ1-4
cdr3_length: 14
v_call: TRBV5-1

cdr3_aa: CASATVGDTEAFF
cdr3_nt: TGTGCCAGCGCAACCGTCGGGGACACTGAAGCTTTCTTT
d_call: NA
clone_size: few
j_call: TRBJ1-1
cdr3_length: 13
v_call: TRBV11-3

cdr3_aa: CASRPGAANTEAFF
cdr3_nt: TGTGCCAGCAGACCTGGGGCAGCCAACACTGAAGCTTTCTTT
d_call: NA
clone_size: NA
j_call: TRBJ1-1
cdr3_length: 14
v_call: TRBV28

cdr3_aa: CASSQGGGISYEQYF
cdr3_nt: TGTGCCAGCAGTCAAGGGGGCGGGATCTCCTACGAGCAGTACTTC
d_call: NA
clone_size: NA
j_call: TRBJ2-7
cdr3_length: 15
v_call: TRBV3-1/TRBV3-2

cdr3_aa: CASAAGEVNSPLHF
cdr3_nt: TGTGCCAGCGCCGCAGGGGAAGTTAATTCACCCCTCCACTTT
d_call: NA
clone_size: NA
j_call: TRBJ1-6
cdr3_length: 14
v_call: TRBV6-4

cdr3_aa: CASSLDGGLGAPEQYF
cdr3_nt: TGTGCCAGCAGCTTAGACGGGGGGCTGGGGGCACCCGAGCAGTACTTC
d_call: NA
clone_size: NA
j_call: TRBJ2-7
cdr3_length: 16
v_call: TRBV13

cdr3_aa: CASSIVRGGSYEQYF
cdr3_nt: TGTGCCAGTAGTATAGTTAGGGGCGGCTCCTACGAGCAGTACTTC
d_call: NA
clone_size: few
j_call: TRBJ2-7
cdr3_length: 15
v_call: TRBV19

cdr3_aa: CASSEAGQDYGYTF
cdr3_nt: TGTGCCAGCAGTGAAGCGGGACAGGACTATGGCTACACCTTC
d_call: TRBD1
clone_size: NA
j_call: TRBJ1-2
cdr3_length: 14
v_call: TRBV6-1

cdr3_aa: CASSQEWGTSGLNSINEQFF
cdr3_nt: TGTGCCAGCAGCCAAGAGTGGGGGACTAGCGGTTTAAATTCTATCAATGAGCAGTTCTTC
d_call: TRBD2
clone_size: few
j_call: TRBJ2-1
cdr3_length: 20
v_call: TRBV14

cdr3_aa: CASSVEDRANSPLHF
cdr3_nt: TGTGCCAGCAGCGTAGAGGACAGGGCCAATTCACCCCTCCACTTT
d_call: TRBD1
clone_size: NA
j_call: TRBJ1-6
cdr3_length: 15
v_call: TRBV9

cdr3_aa: CASSILAAPAYEQYF
cdr3_nt: TGTGCCAGCAGTATACTAGCGGCCCCCGCCTACGAGCAGTACTTC
d_call: TRBD2
clone_size: NA
j_call: TRBJ2-7
cdr3_length: 15
v_call: TRBV6-5

cdr3_aa: CASSSGQGTAQHF
cdr3_nt: TGTGCCAGCAGCTCCGGACAGGGGACGGCCCAGCATTTT
d_call: TRBD1
clone_size: NA
j_call: TRBJ1-5
cdr3_length: 13
v_call: TRBV11-3

cdr3_aa: CASSLGQGHTGELFF
cdr3_nt: TGCGCCAGCAGCCTAGGACAGGGACACACCGGGGAGCTGTTTTTT
d_call: TRBD1
clone_size: NA
j_call: TRBJ2-2
cdr3_length: 15
v_call: TRBV5-1

cdr3_aa: CASSLDGEQYF
cdr3_nt: TGCGCCAGCAGCTTGGACGGTGAGCAGTACTTC
d_call: NA
clone_size: once
j_call: TRBJ2-7
cdr3_length: 11
v_call: TRBV5-1

cdr3_aa: CASDRQIPPLCSNQPQHF
cdr3_nt: TGTGCCAGCGACAGACAGATTCCTCCACTGTGTAGCAATCAGCCCCAGCATTTT
d_call: NA
clone_size: many
j_call: TRBJ1-5
cdr3_length: 18
v_call: TRBV21-1

cdr3_aa: CATNILGSYEQYF
cdr3_nt: TGTGCCACCAATATCCTCGGCTCCTACGAGCAGTACTTC
d_call: NA
clone_size: few
j_call: TRBJ2-7
cdr3_length: 13
v_call: TRBV6-5

cdr3_aa: CASSLVTESRAFF
cdr3_nt: TGTGCCAGCAGCCTGGTTACGGAGAGCAGAGCTTTCTTT
d_call: NA
clone_size: NA
j_call: TRBJ1-1
cdr3_length: 13
v_call: TRBV6-2/TRBV6-3

cdr3_aa: CASNRPPEDQPQHF
cdr3_nt: TGTGCCAGCAACAGGCCCCCCGAAGATCAGCCCCAGCATTTT
d_call: NA
clone_size: once
j_call: TRBJ1-5
cdr3_length: 14
v_call: TRBV28

cdr3_aa: CASSLYNYNEQFF
cdr3_nt: TGTGCCAGCAGTTTGTACAACTACAATGAGCAGTTCTTC
d_call: NA
clone_size: NA
j_call: TRBJ2-1
cdr3_length: 13
v_call: TRBV27

cdr3_aa: CATSRAPGSGETQYF
cdr3_nt: TGTGCCACCAGCAGAGCCCCAGGGTCCGGTGAGACCCAGTACTTC
d_call: NA
clone_size: NA
j_call: TRBJ2-5
cdr3_length: 15
v_call: TRBV15

cdr3_aa: CASSLTGKWEKLFF
cdr3_nt: TGTGCCAGCAGTTTGACAGGGAAGTGGGAAAAACTGTTTTTT
d_call: TRBD1
clone_size: NA
j_call: TRBJ1-4
cdr3_length: 14
v_call: TRBV6-5

cdr3_aa: CASRPDRGQPQHF
cdr3_nt: TGCGCCAGCAGACCGGACAGAGGTCAGCCCCAGCATTTT
d_call: NA
clone_size: NA
j_call: TRBJ1-5
cdr3_length: 13
v_call: TRBV5-1

cdr3_aa: CASSLGWQEGTGNNQPQHF
cdr3_nt: TGTGCCAGCAGCTTAGGTTGGCAGGAAGGGACAGGGAATAATCAGCCCCAGCATTTT
d_call: TRBD1
clone_size: once
j_call: TRBJ1-5
cdr3_length: 19
v_call: TRBV7-2

cdr3_aa: CASIGAVDYEQYF
cdr3_nt: TGTGCCAGCATTGGGGCAGTGGACTACGAGCAGTACTTC
d_call: NA
clone_size: NA
j_call: TRBJ2-7
cdr3_length: 13
v_call: TRBV2

cdr3_aa: CASSQDLGQPQHF
cdr3_nt: TGTGCCAGCAGCCAAGATCTAGGCCAGCCCCAGCATTTT
d_call: NA
clone_size: few
j_call: TRBJ1-5
cdr3_length: 13
v_call: TRBV3-1/TRBV3-2

cdr3_aa: CATSDPGISGNTIYF
cdr3_nt: TGTGCCACCAGTGACCCAGGGATCTCTGGAAACACCATATATTTT
d_call: NA
clone_size: NA
j_call: TRBJ1-3
cdr3_length: 15
v_call: TRBV24-1

cdr3_aa: CASSVNSGGLAYEQYF
cdr3_nt: TGTGCCAGCAGCGTAAATAGCGGGGGCCTAGCCTACGAGCAGTACTTC
d_call: TRBD2
clone_size: many
j_call: TRBJ2-7
cdr3_length: 16
v_call: TRBV9

cdr3_aa: CASRWGTAYTGELFF
cdr3_nt: TGTGCCAGTAGGTGGGGGACAGCTTACACCGGGGAGCTGTTTTTT
d_call: TRBD1
clone_size: NA
j_call: TRBJ2-2
cdr3_length: 15
v_call: TRBV19

cdr3_aa: CASSEAQGAGGYTF
cdr3_nt: TGTGCCAGCAGTGAAGCACAGGGGGCAGGGGGCTACACCTTC
d_call: TRBD1
clone_size: NA
j_call: TRBJ1-2
cdr3_length: 14
v_call: TRBV2

cdr3_aa: CASSQEERGTEAFF
cdr3_nt: TGCGCCAGCAGCCAAGAAGAACGGGGCACTGAAGCTTTCTTT
d_call: NA
clone_size: NA
j_call: TRBJ1-1
cdr3_length: 14
v_call: TRBV4-3

cdr3_aa: CASSLTGQESGGYTF
cdr3_nt: TGTGCCAGCAGCTTAACAGGACAGGAGTCCGGGGGCTACACCTTC
d_call: TRBD1
clone_size: once
j_call: TRBJ1-2
cdr3_length: 15
v_call: TRBV7-3

cdr3_aa: CASSILPQGDQPQHF
cdr3_nt: TGTGCCAGTAGTATACTTCCCCAGGGTGATCAGCCCCAGCATTTT
d_call: NA
clone_size: NA
j_call: TRBJ1-5
cdr3_length: 15
v_call: TRBV19

cdr3_aa: CASSGYEDGYTF
cdr3_nt: TGTGCCAGCAGTGGCTATGAGGATGGCTACACCTTC
d_call: NA
clone_size: NA
j_call: TRBJ1-2
cdr3_length: 12
v_call: TRBV6-6

cdr3_aa: CASSVVGILDEQFF
cdr3_nt: TGTGCCAGCAGCGTAGTGGGCATTTTGGATGAGCAGTTCTTC
d_call: NA
clone_size: NA
j_call: TRBJ2-1
cdr3_length: 14
v_call: TRBV9

cdr3_aa: CASRTGSTGELFF
cdr3_nt: TGTGCCAGCAGGACAGGGAGTACCGGGGAGCTGTTTTTT
d_call: TRBD1
clone_size: NA
j_call: TRBJ2-2
cdr3_length: 13
v_call: TRBV6-6

cdr3_aa: CASTHERKTGEEAFF
cdr3_nt: TGCGCCAGCACCCATGAACGGAAGACAGGCGAAGAAGCTTTCTTT
d_call: NA
clone_size: few
j_call: TRBJ1-1
cdr3_length: 15
v_call: TRBV4-1

cdr3_aa: CSVPPEGDGYTF
cdr3_nt: TGCAGCGTTCCCCCGGAGGGAGATGGCTACACCTTC
d_call: NA
clone_size: NA
j_call: TRBJ1-2
cdr3_length: 12
v_call: TRBV29-1

cdr3_aa: CASSLAVRGDTGELFF
cdr3_nt: TGCGCCAGCAGCTTGGCCGTCAGGGGAGACACCGGGGAGCTGTTTTTT
d_call: NA
clone_size: NA
j_call: TRBJ2-2
cdr3_length: 16
v_call: TRBV5-1

cdr3_aa: CASSYERDTEAFF
cdr3_nt: TGCGCCAGCAGCTACGAGAGGGACACTGAAGCTTTCTTT
d_call: NA
clone_size: NA
j_call: TRBJ1-1
cdr3_length: 13
v_call: TRBV4-3

cdr3_aa: CASSRSSGRDYGYTF
cdr3_nt: TGTGCCAGCAGCCGGTCCTCCGGGAGAGATTATGGCTACACCTTC
d_call: NA
clone_size: NA
j_call: TRBJ1-2
cdr3_length: 15
v_call: TRBV5-4

cdr3_aa: CASSREGDSGGPGGYTF
cdr3_nt: TGCGCCAGCTCCCGGGAGGGAGACAGCGGCGGTCCTGGCGGCTACACCTTC
d_call: NA
clone_size: NA
j_call: TRBJ1-2
cdr3_length: 17
v_call: TRBV5-1

cdr3_aa: CASSQLSLTGATYNEQFF
cdr3_nt: TGTGCCAGCTCACAGCTCTCGCTGACAGGGGCGACTTACAATGAGCAGTTCTTC
d_call: TRBD1
clone_size: NA
j_call: TRBJ2-1
cdr3_length: 18
v_call: TRBV18

cdr3_aa: CASKRGLAGDEQFF
cdr3_nt: TGTGCCAGCAAACGAGGACTAGCGGGAGATGAGCAGTTCTTC
d_call: TRBD2
clone_size: NA
j_call: TRBJ2-1
cdr3_length: 14
v_call: TRBV7-2

cdr3_aa: CASSVGDRGEGAIYF
cdr3_nt: TGTGCCAGCAGCGTAGGGGACAGGGGGGAAGGCGCCATATATTTT
d_call: TRBD1
clone_size: NA
j_call: TRBJ1-3
cdr3_length: 15
v_call: TRBV9

cdr3_aa: CASTPGTSGNTDTQYF
cdr3_nt: TGTGCCAGCACCCCCGGGACTAGCGGGAACACAGATACGCAGTATTTT
d_call: TRBD2
clone_size: NA
j_call: TRBJ2-3
cdr3_length: 16
v_call: TRBV5-8

cdr3_aa: CASSQEHPSPGEQYF
cdr3_nt: TGCGCCAGCAGCCAAGAGCACCCGAGTCCGGGTGAGCAGTACTTC
d_call: NA
clone_size: NA
j_call: TRBJ2-7
cdr3_length: 15
v_call: TRBV4-1

cdr3_aa: CASSVQGAAEAFF
cdr3_nt: TGTGCCAGCAGTGTACAGGGGGCCGCTGAAGCTTTCTTT
d_call: TRBD1
clone_size: NA
j_call: TRBJ1-1
cdr3_length: 13
v_call: TRBV28

cdr3_aa: CASSGAGQGAGEQYF
cdr3_nt: TGTGCCAGCAGCGGGGCGGGACAGGGGGCGGGTGAGCAGTACTTC
d_call: TRBD1
clone_size: NA
j_call: TRBJ2-7
cdr3_length: 15
v_call: TRBV5-4